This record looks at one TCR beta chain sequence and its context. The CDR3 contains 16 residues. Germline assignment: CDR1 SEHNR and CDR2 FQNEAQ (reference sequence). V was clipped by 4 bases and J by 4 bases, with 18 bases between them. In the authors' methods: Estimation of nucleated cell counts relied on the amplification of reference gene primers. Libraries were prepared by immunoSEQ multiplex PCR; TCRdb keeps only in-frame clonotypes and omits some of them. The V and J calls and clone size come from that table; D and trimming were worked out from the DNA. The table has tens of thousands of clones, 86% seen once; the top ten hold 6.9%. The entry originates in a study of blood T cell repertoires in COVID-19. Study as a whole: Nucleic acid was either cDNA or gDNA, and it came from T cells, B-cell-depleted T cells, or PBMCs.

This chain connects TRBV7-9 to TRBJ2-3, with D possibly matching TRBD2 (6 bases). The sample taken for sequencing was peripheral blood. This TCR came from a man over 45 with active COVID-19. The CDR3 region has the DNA TGTGCCAGCAGCTCGGCTAGCGCCCACCTCGCAGATACGCAGTATTTT. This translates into CASSSASAHLADTQYF. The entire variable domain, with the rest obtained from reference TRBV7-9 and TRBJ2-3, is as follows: DTGVSQNPRHKITKRGQNVTFRCDPISEHNRLYWYRQTLGQGPEFLTYFQNEAQLEKSRLLSDRFSAERPKGSFSTLEIQRTEQGDSAMYLCASSSASAHLADTQYFGPGTRLTVL.